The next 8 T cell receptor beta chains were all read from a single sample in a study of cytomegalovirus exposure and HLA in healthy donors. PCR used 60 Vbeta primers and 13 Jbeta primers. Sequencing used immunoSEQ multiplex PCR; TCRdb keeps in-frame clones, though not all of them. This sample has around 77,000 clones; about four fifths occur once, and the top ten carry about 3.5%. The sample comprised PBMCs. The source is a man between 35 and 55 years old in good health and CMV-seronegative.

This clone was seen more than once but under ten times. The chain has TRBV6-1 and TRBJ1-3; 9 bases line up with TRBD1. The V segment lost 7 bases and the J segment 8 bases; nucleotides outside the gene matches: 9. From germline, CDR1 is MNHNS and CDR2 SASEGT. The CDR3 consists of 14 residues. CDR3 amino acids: CASNRDREAHTIYF. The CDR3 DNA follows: TGTGCCAGCAATAGGGACAGGGAGGCTCACACCATATATTTT.

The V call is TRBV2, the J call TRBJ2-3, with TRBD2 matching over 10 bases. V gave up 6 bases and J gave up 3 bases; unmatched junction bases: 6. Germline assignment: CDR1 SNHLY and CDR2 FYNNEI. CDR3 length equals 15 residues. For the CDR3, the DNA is TGTGCCAGCAGAGCGGGGGGGGGCCTAACAGATACGCAGTATTTT. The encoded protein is CASRAGGGLTDTQYF.

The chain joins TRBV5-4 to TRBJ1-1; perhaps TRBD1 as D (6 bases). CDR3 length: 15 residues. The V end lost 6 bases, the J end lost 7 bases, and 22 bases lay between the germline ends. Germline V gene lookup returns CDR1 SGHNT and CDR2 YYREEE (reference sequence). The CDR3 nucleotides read TGTGCCAGCACTGTTGAAGCCGGGGGGCGGAATGAAGCTTTCTTT. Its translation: CASTVEAGGRNEAFF. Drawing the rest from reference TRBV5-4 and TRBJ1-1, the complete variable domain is ETGVTQSPTHLIKTRGQQVTLRCSSQSGHNTVSWYQQALGQGPQFIFQYYREEENGRGNFPPRFSGLQFPNYSSELNVNALELDDSALYLCASTVEAGGRNEAFFGQGTRLTVV.

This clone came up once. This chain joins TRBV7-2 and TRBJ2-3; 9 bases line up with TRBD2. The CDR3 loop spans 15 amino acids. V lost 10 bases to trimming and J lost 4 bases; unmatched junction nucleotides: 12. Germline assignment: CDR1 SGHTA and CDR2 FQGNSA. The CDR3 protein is CATEAWGGGADTQYF. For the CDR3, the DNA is TGTGCCACAGAGGCATGGGGCGGGGGGGCAGATACGCAGTATTTT.

The CDR3 loop is CASSQGGGLAGSGTQYF. The CDR3 DNA is TGCGCCAGCAGCCAAGGGGGGGGTCTAGCGGGGTCCGGGACCCAGTACTTC. The chain employs TRBV4-3 and TRBJ2-5; 9 nucleotides line up with TRBD2. V gave up 1 base and J gave up 7 bases; unmatched junction bases: 13. Germline V lookup: CDR1 LGHNA, CDR2 YSLEER. This CDR3 has 17 residues.

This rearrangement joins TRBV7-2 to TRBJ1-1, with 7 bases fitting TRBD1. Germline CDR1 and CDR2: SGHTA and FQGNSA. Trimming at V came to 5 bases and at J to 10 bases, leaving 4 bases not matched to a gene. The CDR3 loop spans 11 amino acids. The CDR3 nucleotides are TGTGCCAGCAGCCTCCAGGGGGGAGCTTTCTTT. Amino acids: CASSLQGGAFF.

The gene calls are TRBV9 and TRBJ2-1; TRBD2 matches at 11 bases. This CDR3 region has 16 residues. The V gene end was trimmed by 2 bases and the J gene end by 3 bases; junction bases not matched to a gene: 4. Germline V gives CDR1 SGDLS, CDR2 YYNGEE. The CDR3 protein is CASSVHTSGGYNEQFF. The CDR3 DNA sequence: TGTGCCAGCAGCGTCCACACTAGCGGGGGCTACAATGAGCAGTTCTTC.

CDR3 in DNA: TGCGCCAGCAGCCAAGCTAGCGGGGGGGCCTCCTACAATGAGCAGTTCTTC. Translation gives CASSQASGGASYNEQFF. The genes are TRBV4-1 and TRBJ2-1; 12 nucleotides match TRBD2. V shed 1 base, J shed 0 bases, and the junction held 1 base outside the gene matches. CDR1 is MGHRA, CDR2 YSYEKL, per germline. The CDR3 has 17 residues.